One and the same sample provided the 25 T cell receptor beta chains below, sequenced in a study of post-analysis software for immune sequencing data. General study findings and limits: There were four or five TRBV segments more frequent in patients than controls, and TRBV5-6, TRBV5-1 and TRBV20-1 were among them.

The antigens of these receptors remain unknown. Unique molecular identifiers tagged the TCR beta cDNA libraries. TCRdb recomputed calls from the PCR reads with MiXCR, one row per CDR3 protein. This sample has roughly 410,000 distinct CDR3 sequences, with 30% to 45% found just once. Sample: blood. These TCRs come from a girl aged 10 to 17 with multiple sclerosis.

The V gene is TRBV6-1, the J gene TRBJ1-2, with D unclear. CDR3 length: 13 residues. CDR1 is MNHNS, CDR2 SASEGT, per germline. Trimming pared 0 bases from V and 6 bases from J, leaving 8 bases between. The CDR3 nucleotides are TGTGCCAGCAGTGAAGCGCCCGGGAATGGCTACACCTTC. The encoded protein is CASSEAPGNGYTF.

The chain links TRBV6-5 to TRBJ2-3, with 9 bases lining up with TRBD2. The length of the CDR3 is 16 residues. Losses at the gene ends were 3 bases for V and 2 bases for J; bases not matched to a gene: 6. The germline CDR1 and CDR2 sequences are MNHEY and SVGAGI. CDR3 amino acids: CASSYDGGGVTDTQYF. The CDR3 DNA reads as TGTGCCAGCAGTTATGATGGCGGGGGGGTCACAGATACGCAGTATTTT.

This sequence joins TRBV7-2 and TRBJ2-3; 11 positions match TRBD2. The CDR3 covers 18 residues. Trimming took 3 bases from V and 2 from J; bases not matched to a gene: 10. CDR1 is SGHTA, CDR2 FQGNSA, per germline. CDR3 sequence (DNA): TGTGCCAGCAGCTTTGCTCTAGCGGGGGGCCCGACCACAGATACGCAGTATTTT. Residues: CASSFALAGGPTTDTQYF.

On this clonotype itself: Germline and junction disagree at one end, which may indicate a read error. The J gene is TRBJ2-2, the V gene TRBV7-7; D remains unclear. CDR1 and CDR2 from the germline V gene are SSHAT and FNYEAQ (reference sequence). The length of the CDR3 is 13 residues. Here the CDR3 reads CASTDFKTGELFF. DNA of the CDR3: TGTGCTAGCACCGACTTCAAAACCGGGGAGCTGTTTTTT.

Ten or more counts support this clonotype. For the CDR3, the DNA is TGTGCCAGCAGCTCTAATACGGAAGATACGCAGTATTTT. It encodes CASSSNTEDTQYF. The chain carries TRBV5-5 and TRBJ2-3; D gene ambiguous. The CDR3 is made up of 13 amino acids. Trimming removed 3 bases at V and 5 bases at J, with 10 bases between. Germline V gives CDR1 SGHKS, CDR2 YYEKEE (reference sequence).

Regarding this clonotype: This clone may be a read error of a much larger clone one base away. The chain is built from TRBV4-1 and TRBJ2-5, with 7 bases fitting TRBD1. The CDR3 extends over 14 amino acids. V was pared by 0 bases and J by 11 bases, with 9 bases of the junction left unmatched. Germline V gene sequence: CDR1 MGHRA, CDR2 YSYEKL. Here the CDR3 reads CASSQEGGCQEQYF. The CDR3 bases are TGCGCCAGCAGCCAAGAAGGGGGCTGTCAAGAGCAGTACTTC.

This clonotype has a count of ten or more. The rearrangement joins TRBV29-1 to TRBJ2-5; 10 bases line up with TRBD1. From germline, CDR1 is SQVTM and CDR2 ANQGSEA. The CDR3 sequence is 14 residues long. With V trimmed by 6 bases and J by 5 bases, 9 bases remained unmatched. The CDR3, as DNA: TGCAGCGTAACGGGACAGGGGTCTATCGAGACCCAGTACTTC. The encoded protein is CSVTGQGSIETQYF.

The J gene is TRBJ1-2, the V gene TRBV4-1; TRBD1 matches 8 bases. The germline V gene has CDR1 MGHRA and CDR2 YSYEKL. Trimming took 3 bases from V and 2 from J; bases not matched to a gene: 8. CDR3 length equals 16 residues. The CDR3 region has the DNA TGCGCCAGCAGCCATATCAGGGGGCGCTTAAACTATGGCTACACCTTC. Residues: CASSHIRGRLNYGYTF.

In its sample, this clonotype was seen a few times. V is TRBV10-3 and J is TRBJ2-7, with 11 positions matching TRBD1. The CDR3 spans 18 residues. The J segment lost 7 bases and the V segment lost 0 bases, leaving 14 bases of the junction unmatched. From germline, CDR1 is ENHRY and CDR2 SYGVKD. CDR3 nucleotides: TGTGCCATCAGTGAGTCGTCCTTCCCCGGGACAGGGGGTGAAGAGCAGTACTTC. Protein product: CAISESSFPGTGGEEQYF.

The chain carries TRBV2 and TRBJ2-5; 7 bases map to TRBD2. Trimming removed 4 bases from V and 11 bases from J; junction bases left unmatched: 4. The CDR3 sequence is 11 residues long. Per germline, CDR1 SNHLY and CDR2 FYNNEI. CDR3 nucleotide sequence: TGTGCCAGCAGTGGAGGGAGGGAGCAGTACTTC. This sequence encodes CASSGGREQYF.

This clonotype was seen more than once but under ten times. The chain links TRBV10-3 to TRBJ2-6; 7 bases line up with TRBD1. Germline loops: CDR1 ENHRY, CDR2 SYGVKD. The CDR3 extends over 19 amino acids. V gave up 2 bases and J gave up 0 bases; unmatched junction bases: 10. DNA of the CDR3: TGTGCCATCAGTGAGCCGCCCGGGACAGCGAACTCTGGGGCCAACGTCCTGACTTTC. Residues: CAISEPPGTANSGANVLTF.

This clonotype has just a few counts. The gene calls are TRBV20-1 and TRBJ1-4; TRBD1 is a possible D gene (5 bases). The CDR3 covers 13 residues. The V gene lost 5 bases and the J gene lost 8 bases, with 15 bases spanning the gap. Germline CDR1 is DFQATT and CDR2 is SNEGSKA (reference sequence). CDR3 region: CSALTGGGEKLFF. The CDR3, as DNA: TGCAGTGCTCTGACCGGGGGTGGGGAAAAACTGTTTTTT.

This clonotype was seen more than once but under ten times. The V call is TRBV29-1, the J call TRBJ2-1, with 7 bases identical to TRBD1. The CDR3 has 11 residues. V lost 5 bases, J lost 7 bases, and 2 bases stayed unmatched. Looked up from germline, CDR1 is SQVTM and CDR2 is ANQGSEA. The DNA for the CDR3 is TGCAGCGTTCTACAGGGGAATGAGCAGTTCTTC. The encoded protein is CSVLQGNEQFF.

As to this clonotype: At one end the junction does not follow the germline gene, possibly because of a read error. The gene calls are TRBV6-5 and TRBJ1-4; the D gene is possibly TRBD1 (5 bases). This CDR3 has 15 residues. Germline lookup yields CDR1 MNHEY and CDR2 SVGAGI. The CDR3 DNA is TGTGCCAGCAGTTCCGGGGCTGCAACTAATGAAAAACGGTTTTTT. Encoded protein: CASSSGAATNEKRFF.

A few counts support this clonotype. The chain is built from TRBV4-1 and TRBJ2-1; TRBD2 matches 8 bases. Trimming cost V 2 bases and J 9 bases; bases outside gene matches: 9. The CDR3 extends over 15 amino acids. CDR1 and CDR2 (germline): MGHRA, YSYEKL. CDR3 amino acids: CASSQSGGSGGEQFF. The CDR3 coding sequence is TGCGCCAGCAGCCAATCGGGGGGGTCCGGGGGTGAGCAGTTCTTC.

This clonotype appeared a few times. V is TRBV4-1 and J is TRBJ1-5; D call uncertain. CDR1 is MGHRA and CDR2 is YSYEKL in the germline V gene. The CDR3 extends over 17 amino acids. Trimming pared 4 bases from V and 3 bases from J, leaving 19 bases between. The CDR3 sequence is CASSRLDGRGVNQPQHF. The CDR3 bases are TGCGCCAGCAGCCGCCTGGATGGGCGCGGGGTCAATCAGCCCCAGCATTTT.

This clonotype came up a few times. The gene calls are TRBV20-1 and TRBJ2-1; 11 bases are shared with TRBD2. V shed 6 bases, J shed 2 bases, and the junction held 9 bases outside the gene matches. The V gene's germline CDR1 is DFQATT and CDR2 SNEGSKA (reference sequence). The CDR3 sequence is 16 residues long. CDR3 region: CSAISSGGAAYNEQFF. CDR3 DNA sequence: TGCAGTGCCATTAGTAGCGGGGGGGCTGCCTACAATGAGCAGTTCTTC.

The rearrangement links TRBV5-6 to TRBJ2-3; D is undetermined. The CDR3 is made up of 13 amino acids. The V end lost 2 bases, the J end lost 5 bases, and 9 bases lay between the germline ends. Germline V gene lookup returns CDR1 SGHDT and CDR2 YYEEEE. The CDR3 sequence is CASSFSLKDTQYF. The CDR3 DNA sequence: TGTGCCAGCAGCTTTAGCCTGAAAGATACGCAGTATTTT.

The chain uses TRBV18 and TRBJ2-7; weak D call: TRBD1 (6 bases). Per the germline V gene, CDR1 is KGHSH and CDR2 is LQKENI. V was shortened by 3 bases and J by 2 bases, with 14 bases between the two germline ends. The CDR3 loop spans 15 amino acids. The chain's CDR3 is CASSPTGFRTYEQYF. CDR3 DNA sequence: TGTGCCAGCTCACCCACAGGGTTTAGGACCTACGAGCAGTACTTC.

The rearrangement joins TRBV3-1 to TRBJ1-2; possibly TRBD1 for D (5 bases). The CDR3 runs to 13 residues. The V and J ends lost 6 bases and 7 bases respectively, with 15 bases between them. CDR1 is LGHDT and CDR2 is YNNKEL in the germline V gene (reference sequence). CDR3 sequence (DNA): TGTGCCAGCAGACTAGAGGGACCGGGTGGCTACACCTTC. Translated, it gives CASRLEGPGGYTF.

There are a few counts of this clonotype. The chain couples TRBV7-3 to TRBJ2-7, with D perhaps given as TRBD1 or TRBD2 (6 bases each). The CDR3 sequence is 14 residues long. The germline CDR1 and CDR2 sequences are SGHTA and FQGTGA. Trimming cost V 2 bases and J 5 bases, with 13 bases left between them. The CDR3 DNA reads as TGTGCCAGCAGCTTATTGGGGGGCTTGGACGAGCAGTACTTC. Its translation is CASSLLGGLDEQYF. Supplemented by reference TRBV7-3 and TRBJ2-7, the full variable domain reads GAGVSQTPSNKVTEKGKYVELRCDPISGHTALYWYRQSLGQGPEFLIYFQGTGAADDSGLPNDRFFAVRPEGSVSTLKIQRTERGDSAVYLCASSLLGGLDEQYFGPGTRLTVT.

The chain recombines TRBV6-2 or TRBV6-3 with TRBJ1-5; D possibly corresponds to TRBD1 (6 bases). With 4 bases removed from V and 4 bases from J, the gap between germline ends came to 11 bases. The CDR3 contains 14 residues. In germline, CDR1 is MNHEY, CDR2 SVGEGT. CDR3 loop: CASSSRQGNQPQHF. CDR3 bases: TGTGCCAGCAGTTCGCGGCAGGGGAATCAGCCCCAGCATTTT.

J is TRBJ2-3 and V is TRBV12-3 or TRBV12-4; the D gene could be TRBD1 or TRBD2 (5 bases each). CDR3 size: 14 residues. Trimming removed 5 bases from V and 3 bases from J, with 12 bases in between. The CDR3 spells CASSRDPATDTQYF. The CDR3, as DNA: TGTGCCAGCAGTCGGGACCCGGCGACAGATACGCAGTATTTT.

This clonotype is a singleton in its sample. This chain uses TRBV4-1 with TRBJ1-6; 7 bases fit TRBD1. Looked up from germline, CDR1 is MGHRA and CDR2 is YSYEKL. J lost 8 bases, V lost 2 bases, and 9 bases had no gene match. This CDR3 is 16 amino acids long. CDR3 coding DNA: TGCGCCAGCAGCCAACTACCGGGACAGCAACATTCACCCCTCCACTTT. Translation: CASSQLPGQQHSPLHF.

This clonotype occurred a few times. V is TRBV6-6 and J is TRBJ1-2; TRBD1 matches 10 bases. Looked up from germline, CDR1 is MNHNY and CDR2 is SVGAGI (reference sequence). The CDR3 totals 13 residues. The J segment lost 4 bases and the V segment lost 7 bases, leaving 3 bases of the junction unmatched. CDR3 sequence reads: CASNGQGVYGYTF. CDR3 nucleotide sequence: TGTGCCAGCAATGGACAGGGGGTCTATGGCTACACCTTC.